These 18 T cell receptor beta chains share one sample of origin, sequenced in a study of technical replicates of blood from a few donors. Here immunoSEQ multiplex PCR was the method, and the copy in TCRdb shows in-frame clones only, minus some. The sample shows approximately 80,000 clones, around 89% of them seen only once. Sample: T cells isolated from PBMCs. All receptors come from a human donor in good health.

The chain has TRBV28 and TRBJ1-5; 11 bases align to TRBD1. Germline CDR1 and CDR2: MDHEN and SYDVKM. V gave up 3 bases and J gave up 4 bases; unmatched junction bases: 8. The CDR3 totals 17 residues. CDR3 DNA sequence: TGTGCCAGCAGTTTGCGGGGGACAGGGGGTCTGAATCAGCCCCAGCATTTT. This sequence encodes CASSLRGTGGLNQPQHF.

This rearrangement joins TRBV13 to TRBJ1-2; D is undetermined. This CDR3 contains 13 residues. The germline V and J ends were trimmed by 1 base and 2 bases, with 5 bases remaining between them. CDR1 is PRHDT and CDR2 is FYEKMQ in the germline V gene (reference sequence). The CDR3 DNA reads as TGTGCCAGCAGCTTAGCGGAGAACTATGGCTACACCTTC. It yields the protein CASSLAENYGYTF.

The chain carries TRBV9 and TRBJ2-1; D is uncertain. Germline loops: CDR1 SGDLS, CDR2 YYNGEE. V was shortened by 4 bases and J by 5 bases, with 7 bases between the two germline ends. This CDR3 has 12 amino acids. CDR3 region: CASSQINNEQFF. DNA of the CDR3: TGTGCCAGCAGCCAGATCAACAATGAGCAGTTCTTC.

The gene calls are TRBV14 and TRBJ2-1; tentative D call: TRBD2 (5 bases). Germline-derived CDR1 and CDR2 are SGHDN and FVKESK. V lost 0 bases, J lost 10 bases, and 13 bases lay in between. This CDR3 is built from 14 residues. The CDR3 loop is CASSQDREISEQFF. The CDR3 DNA follows: TGTGCCAGCAGCCAAGATAGGGAGATCAGCGAGCAGTTCTTC.

The table lists this clone with a few counts. V and J are TRBV9 and TRBJ2-2, with 8 bases that match TRBD1. Germline loops: CDR1 SGDLS, CDR2 YYNGEE. J gave up 7 bases and V 4 bases, and 9 bases lay outside the gene matches. CDR3 size: 15 residues. This CDR3 reads CASSQRTGKGGELFF. CDR3 nucleotides: TGTGCCAGCAGCCAAAGGACAGGGAAGGGCGGGGAGCTGTTTTTT.

CDR3 coding DNA: TGTGCCAGCAGCTTAGCGCGGGACGGTACCAACTACGAGCAGTACTTC. As protein: CASSLARDGTNYEQYF. This chain uses TRBV7-9 with TRBJ2-7; a possible D gene is TRBD2 (6 bases). The germline gives CDR1 SEHNR, CDR2 FQNEAQ (reference sequence). The V and J ends lost 0 bases and 3 bases respectively, with 15 bases between them. CDR3 size: 16 residues.

The J gene is TRBJ1-1, the V gene TRBV7-9; 7 bases map to TRBD1. Germline assignment: CDR1 SEHNR and CDR2 FQNEAQ (reference sequence). V shed 5 bases and J 11 bases; nucleotides not matched to a gene: 14. The CDR3 is 14 amino acids. CDR3 residues: CASSNGQAAYGAFF. CDR3 DNA sequence: TGTGCCAGCAGCAACGGACAGGCTGCCTATGGTGCTTTCTTT.

V is TRBV9 and J is TRBJ2-1; maybe TRBD2 (7 bases). The CDR3 runs 16 residues. The germline V and J ends were trimmed by 1 base and 8 bases, with 19 bases remaining between them. Looked up from germline, CDR1 is SGDLS and CDR2 is YYNGEE. CDR3 in amino acids: CASSVWGGPPYDEQFF. As DNA, the CDR3 is TGTGCCAGCAGCGTATGGGGGGGCCCCCCTTACGATGAGCAGTTCTTC.

The chain uses TRBV28 and TRBJ2-1, with unresolved D. V lost 7 bases and J 5 bases, leaving 6 bases between the germline ends. Germline CDR1 is MDHEN and CDR2 is SYDVKM. CDR3 length: 11 amino acids. CDR3 amino acids: CASNRDNEQFF. As DNA, the CDR3 is TGTGCCAGCAACAGAGACAATGAGCAGTTCTTC.

This chain uses TRBV6-1 with TRBJ2-2; 7 nucleotides agree with TRBD2. Trimming cost V 3 bases and J 6 bases; bases outside gene matches: 7. CDR3 length: 15 residues. The germline V gene has CDR1 MNHNS and CDR2 SASEGT. CDR3: CASSDGGSGAGELFF. The CDR3 region has the DNA TGTGCCAGCAGTGATGGCGGGAGTGGGGCCGGGGAGCTGTTTTTT.

This chain connects TRBV15 to TRBJ2-7, with 13 bases identical to TRBD2. This CDR3 contains 17 residues. J was trimmed by 4 bases and V by 3 bases; bases with no gene match: 9. Per the germline V gene, CDR1 is LNHNV and CDR2 is YYDKDF (reference sequence). The CDR3 spells CATSRNLGTSGVYEQYF. As DNA, the CDR3 is TGTGCCACCAGCAGGAACCTCGGGACTAGCGGGGTATACGAGCAGTACTTC.

The chain links TRBV6-6 to TRBJ1-3; D remains unclear. Germline V gene sequence: CDR1 MNHNY, CDR2 SVGAGI (reference sequence). CDR3 length equals 13 residues. V was cut by 2 bases and J by 2 bases, with 4 bases left in between. This chain's CDR3 is CASSYTAGNTIYF. CDR3 sequence (DNA): TGTGCCAGCAGTTACACGGCTGGAAACACCATATATTTT.

J is TRBJ2-1 and V is TRBV9, with a possible D match to TRBD1 (5 bases). The germline V and J ends were trimmed by 0 bases and 8 bases, with 15 bases remaining between them. The CDR3 sequence is 15 residues long. Germline CDR1 is SGDLS and CDR2 is YYNGEE. The CDR3 DNA follows: TGTGCCAGCAGCGTAGAGGCCAGGGTATTTGATGAGCAGTTCTTC. Translated: CASSVEARVFDEQFF.

The V gene is TRBV4-2, the J gene TRBJ2-7, with D perhaps TRBD1 (5 bases). The germline V gene encodes CDR1 LGHNA and CDR2 YNFKEQ. Trimming removed 0 bases from V and 0 bases from J, with 15 bases in between. CDR3 length: 17 residues. As DNA, the CDR3 is TGTGCCAGCAGCCAAGATATCAGGGTGAGGAGCTCCTACGAGCAGTACTTC. It codes for CASSQDIRVRSSYEQYF.

The rearrangement joins TRBV12-5 to TRBJ1-5, with TRBD1 matching 9 bases. Germline lookup yields CDR1 LGHNT and CDR2 FRNRAP. The CDR3 spans 14 residues. After removal of 5 bases from V and 7 bases from J, the junction contained 6 bases not matched to a gene. CDR3 loop: CASGDGTGQQPQHF. The CDR3 nucleotides are TGTGCTAGTGGTGACGGGACAGGGCAGCAGCCCCAGCATTTT.

This chain joins TRBV6-5 and TRBJ1-4, with D tentatively TRBD1 (6 bases). CDR1 MNHEY and CDR2 SVGAGI come from the germline V gene. V lost 5 bases and J lost 8, with 9 bases in between. The CDR3 has 12 amino acids. The CDR3 loop is CASSAGQEKLFF. The CDR3, as DNA: TGTGCCAGCAGTGCCGGACAGGAAAAACTGTTTTTT.

The J gene is TRBJ1-2, the V gene TRBV29-1; TRBD1 matches at 11 bases. Germline values: CDR1 SQVTM, CDR2 ANQGSEA. CDR3 length: 16 residues. The CDR3 DNA sequence: TGCAGTATAACGCAGATAGGACAGGGGGCCAGCTATGGCTACACCTTC. Protein: CSITQIGQGASYGYTF.

This chain connects TRBV2 to TRBJ2-2; 12 nucleotides match TRBD2. This CDR3 has 16 residues. Germline CDR1 and CDR2: SNHLY and FYNNEI. V lost 4 bases to trimming and J lost 6 bases; unmatched junction nucleotides: 6. Here the CDR3 reads CASSGLAGGQAGELFF. As DNA, the CDR3 is TGTGCCAGCAGTGGGCTAGCGGGAGGGCAGGCCGGGGAGCTGTTTTTT.